This T cell receptor beta chain was found in a study of CD8 T cells in ankylosing spondylitis. With respect to this clonotype: What it binds is not known.

Study-level points and caveats: Before this, some motif variants had been reported in reactive arthritis synovial fluid and blood. Disease-linked clones, CD8+, were relatively rare in peripheral blood. Characteristic, it appeared, of ankylosing spondylitis blood was a TCR beta motif of roughly eight highly homologous variants.

Using quantitative 5'-RACE with molecular barcodes, the authors made TCR beta libraries. In TCRdb, the 5' RACE reads were re-called with MiXCR into one record per CDR3 protein. The sample consists of fewer than 750,000 distinct CDR3 sequences, roughly 19% of them appearing once. Germline V gene sequence: CDR1 GTSNPN, CDR2 SVGIG (reference sequence). This CDR3 has 14 residues. J was trimmed by 7 bases and V by 2 bases; bases with no gene match: 7. The TCR sequence derives from a male donor with ankylosing spondylitis. The rearrangement links TRBV30 to TRBJ1-1, with 10 bases fitting TRBD1. Sample: blood, either unsorted or a sorted T cell fraction (not recorded which). CDR3 sequence reads: CAWSTGQGTFEAFF. Written as DNA, the CDR3 is TGTGCCTGGAGTACGGGACAGGGGACTTTTGAAGCTTTCTTT.